This T cell receptor (beta chain) comes out of a study of cytomegalovirus exposure and HLA in healthy donors. J lost 0 bases, V lost 4 bases, and 2 bases had no gene match. Looked up from germline, CDR1 is SQVTM and CDR2 is ANQGSEA. The CDR3 is 13 amino acids. A multiplex PCR was run with 60 Vbeta primers and 13 Jbeta primers. The assay was immunoSEQ multiplex PCR, and TCRdb's table has in-frame clones only and misses some. The specimen's table records 60,000 to 70,000 clones. The chain is built from TRBV29-1 and TRBJ2-7, with TRBD1 matching 8 bases. The clonotype originates from a boy younger than 18 in good health and CMV-seronegative. Sequenced: PBMCs. The CDR3 DNA reads TGCAGCGTTGCAGGACAGGGCTCCTACGAGCAGTACTTC. It specifies CSVAGQGSYEQYF.